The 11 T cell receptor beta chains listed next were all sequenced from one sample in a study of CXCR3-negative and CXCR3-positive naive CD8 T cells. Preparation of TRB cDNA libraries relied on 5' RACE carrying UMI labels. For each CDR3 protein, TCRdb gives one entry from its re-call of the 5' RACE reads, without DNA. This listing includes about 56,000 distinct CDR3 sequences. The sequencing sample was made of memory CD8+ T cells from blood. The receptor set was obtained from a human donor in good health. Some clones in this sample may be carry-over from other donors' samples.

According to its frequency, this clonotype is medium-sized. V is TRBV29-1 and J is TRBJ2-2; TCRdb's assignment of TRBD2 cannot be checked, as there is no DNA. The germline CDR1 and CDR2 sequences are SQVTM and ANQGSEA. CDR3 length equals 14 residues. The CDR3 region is CSVNLGLAAGELFF.

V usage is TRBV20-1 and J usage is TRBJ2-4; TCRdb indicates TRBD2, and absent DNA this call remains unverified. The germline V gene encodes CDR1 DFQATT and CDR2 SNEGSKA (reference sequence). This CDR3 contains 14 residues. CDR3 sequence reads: CSAPKERWENIQYF.

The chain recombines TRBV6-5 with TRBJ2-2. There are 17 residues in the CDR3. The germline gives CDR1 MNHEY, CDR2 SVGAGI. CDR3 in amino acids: CASSYSGHRWDTGELFF.

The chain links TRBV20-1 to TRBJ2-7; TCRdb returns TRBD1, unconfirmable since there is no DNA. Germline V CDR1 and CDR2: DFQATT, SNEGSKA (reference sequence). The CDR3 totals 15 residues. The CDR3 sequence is CSAYPGQGTSYEQYF.

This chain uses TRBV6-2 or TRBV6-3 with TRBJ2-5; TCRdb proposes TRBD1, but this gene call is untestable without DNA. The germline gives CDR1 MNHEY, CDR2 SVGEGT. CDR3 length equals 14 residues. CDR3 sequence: CASSFQQGFETQYF.

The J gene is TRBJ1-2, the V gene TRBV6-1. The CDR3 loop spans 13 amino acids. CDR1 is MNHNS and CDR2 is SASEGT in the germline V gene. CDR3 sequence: CASSEGGSAGYTF.

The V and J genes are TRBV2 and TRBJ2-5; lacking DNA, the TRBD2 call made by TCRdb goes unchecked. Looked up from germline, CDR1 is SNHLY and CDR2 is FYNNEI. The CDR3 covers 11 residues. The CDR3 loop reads CATGRRETQYF. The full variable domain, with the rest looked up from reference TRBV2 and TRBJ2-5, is EPEVTQTPSHQVTQMGQEVILRCVPISNHLYFYWYRQILGQKVEFLVSFYNNEISEKSEIFDDQFSVERPDGSNFTLKIRSTKLEDSAMYFCATGRRETQYFGPGTRLLVL.

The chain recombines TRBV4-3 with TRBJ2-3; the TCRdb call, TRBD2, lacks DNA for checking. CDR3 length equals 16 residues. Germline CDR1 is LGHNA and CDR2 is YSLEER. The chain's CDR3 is CASSQGAAGSTDTQYF.

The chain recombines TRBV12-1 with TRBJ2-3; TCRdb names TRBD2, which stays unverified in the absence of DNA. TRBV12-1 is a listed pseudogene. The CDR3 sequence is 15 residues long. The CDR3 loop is CASSSGTAVTDTQYF.

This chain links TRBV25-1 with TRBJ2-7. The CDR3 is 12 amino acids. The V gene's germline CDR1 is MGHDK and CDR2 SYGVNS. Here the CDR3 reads CASSVTRYEQYF.

CDR3 amino acids: CSVDESTSYGYTF. The chain joins TRBV29-1 to TRBJ1-2. Germline values: CDR1 SQVTM, CDR2 ANQGSEA. This CDR3 has 13 residues.